A single count supports the clone carrying this TCR beta chain. Its cognate antigen is unknown. This specimen comes from a study of PD-L1 blockade in urothelial cancer. Looking at the study overall: T cell content in blood samples showed a median of around 150,000.

Study findings and constraints: Better survival was predicted by below-median pretreatment blood TCR clonality.

Synthetic TCR analog templates were spiked into each PCR. Profiling relied on immunoSEQ multiplex PCR, and the TCRdb table lists in-frame clones only, not all of them. The sample holds about 55,000 clones, roughly 84% seen once. This CDR3 has 14 residues. V was shortened by 3 bases and J by 4 bases, with 11 bases between the two germline ends. CDR1 and CDR2 (germline): MNHNS, SASEGT. This sample's time point: pretreatment peripheral blood. This chain uses TRBV6-1 with TRBJ2-3, with a tentative D call TRBD2 (6 bases). The sequences come from PBMCs, collected around atezolizumab (anti-PD-L1) treatment. This TCR was sampled from a man aged 45-65 years with urothelial cancer. The CDR3 loop reads CASSEAGSADTQYF. In nucleotides, the CDR3 is TGTGCCAGCAGTGAGGCGGGATCGGCAGATACGCAGTATTTT.